What follows is one TCR beta chain and its context. Its matching antigen is unknown. This entry comes from a study of T cell responses to AZD1222 COVID-19 vaccine. Study observations and caveats: Spike was spanned by vaccine-associated CD4 TCRs, with dominance at 160-218 and 743-854. Repertoires were sampled only after the peak T cell response.

Produced via immunoSEQ multiplex PCR; TCRdb's table is partial and in-frame only. The data contain 130,000 to 150,000 clones, roughly 86% of them singletons. V gave up 8 bases and J gave up 4 bases; unmatched junction bases: 6. Germline CDR1 reads ENHRY; CDR2 reads SYGVKD. The length of the CDR3 is 14 residues. The sequence was obtained from an adult who received the AZD1222 COVID-19 vaccine. This rearrangement joins TRBV10-3 to TRBJ2-1, with 9 bases matching TRBD1. The source was peripheral blood, collected 28 days after the second AZD1222 dose. This CDR3 is CAIDSGQGYNEQFF. The CDR3 DNA is TGTGCCATCGATTCGGGACAGGGATACAATGAGCAGTTCTTC.